One and the same sample provided the 28 T cell receptor beta chains below, sequenced in a study of PD-1 blockade in classical Hodgkin lymphoma. Every single patient, without exception, relapsed after autologous stem cell transplantation, and brentuximab vedotin exposure varied. Sequencing used immunoSEQ multiplex PCR; TCRdb keeps in-frame clones, though not all of them. The sample holds about 72,000 clones, just over 90% seen once. Sequencing was performed on peripheral blood mononuclear cells (PBMCs), taken at baseline. All receptors come from a human donor with classical Hodgkin lymphoma.

J is TRBJ2-3 and V is TRBV7-8; the D gene is possibly TRBD2 (6 bases). Trimming stripped 5 bases from V and 2 bases from J, with 11 bases between. This CDR3 spans 14 amino acids. The germline V gene has CDR1 SGHVS and CDR2 FQNEAQ. The CDR3: CASSQGLYTDTQYF. The CDR3 DNA reads as TGTGCCAGCAGCCAGGGACTCTACACAGATACGCAGTATTTT.

The chain has TRBV23-1 and TRBJ2-3; TRBD2 agrees at 14 bases. TRBV23-1 is an ORF, with its function uncertain. V was pared by 3 bases and J by 3 bases, with 14 bases of the junction left unmatched. This CDR3 has 20 amino acids. This chain's CDR3 is CASSQTGTSGGSAVTDTQYF. For the CDR3, the DNA is TGCGCCAGCAGTCAGACCGGGACTAGCGGGGGTAGTGCGGTGACAGATACGCAGTATTTT.

The V and J genes are TRBV19 and TRBJ1-2; 8 bases align to TRBD1. The germline CDR1 and CDR2 sequences are LNHDA and SQIVND (reference sequence). This CDR3 is 16 amino acids long. V lost 0 bases and J lost 4; bases outside the gene matches: 7. CDR3 sequence (DNA): TGTGCCAGTAGTATAGATAAAGGACAGGGAGGCTATGGCTACACCTTC. Translated: CASSIDKGQGGYGYTF. The variable domain in full, completed from reference TRBV19 and TRBJ1-2, reads DGGITQSPKYLFRKEGQNVTLSCEQNLNHDAMYWYRQDPGQGLRLIYYSQIVNDFQKGDIAEGYSVSREKKESFPLTVTSAQKNPTAFYLCASSIDKGQGGYGYTFGSGTRLTVV.

CDR3 sequence: CASSLETDTQYF. CDR3 bases: TGTGCCAGCAGTTTAGAAACAGATACGCAGTATTTT. The chain couples TRBV27 to TRBJ2-3; D is unresolved. V lost 2 bases to trimming and J lost 3 bases, with 3 bases between them. CDR1 is MNHEY, CDR2 SMNVEV, per germline (reference sequence). This CDR3 spans 12 amino acids.

V is TRBV11-2 and J is TRBJ2-5; the D is unclear. Germline V gene lookup returns CDR1 SGHAT and CDR2 FQNNGV. The V and J ends lost 4 bases and 4 bases respectively, with 7 bases between them. The CDR3 consists of 12 residues. CDR3 bases: TGTGCCAGCAGCTACCAGAGAGAGACCCAGTACTTC. It translates to CASSYQRETQYF.

The chain is built from TRBV6-5 and TRBJ2-7; 8 nucleotides match TRBD2. The J segment lost 4 bases and the V segment lost 5 bases, leaving 4 bases of the junction unmatched. This CDR3 is 13 amino acids long. Germline-derived CDR1 and CDR2 are MNHEY and SVGAGI. CDR3 protein: CASSPGGGYEQYF. The CDR3 DNA is TGTGCCAGCAGTCCCGGGGGGGGATACGAGCAGTACTTC.

The rearrangement joins TRBV7-9 to TRBJ1-2; D unresolved. CDR1 SEHNR and CDR2 FQNEAQ come from the germline V gene (reference sequence). This CDR3 comprises 11 residues. Between the trimmed V and J ends, which lost 5 bases and 6 bases, there was a span of 7 bases. CDR3 protein: CASSEVDGYTF. CDR3 DNA sequence: TGTGCCAGCAGCGAAGTAGATGGCTACACCTTC.

This clone was observed a single time. The V call is TRBV7-2, the J call TRBJ2-7, with TRBD2 matching over 8 bases. This CDR3 spans 14 amino acids. With 1 base clipped from V and 2 bases from J, the junction kept 1 base outside the gene matches. Per the germline V gene, CDR1 is SGHTA and CDR2 is FQGNSA. The CDR3 region has the DNA TGTGCCAGCAGCTTAGGAGCGGGGGCCTACGAGCAGTACTTC. Protein: CASSLGAGAYEQYF.

The sample holds one count of this clone. DNA for the CDR3: TGTGCCAGCAGCTCATACCCCTCCCCCCAGACCGGGACATTTAACACTGAAGCTTTCTTT. Protein: CASSSYPSPQTGTFNTEAFF. V gene TRBV7-6 combines with J gene TRBJ1-1; the D gene is possibly TRBD1 (6 bases). Trimming stripped 4 bases from V and 2 bases from J, with 29 bases between. From germline, CDR1 is SGHVS and CDR2 FNYEAQ. This CDR3 is built from 20 residues. The full variable domain, rest sourced from reference TRBV7-6 and TRBJ1-1, is GAGVSQSPRYKVTKRGQDVALRCDPISGHVSLYWYRQALGQGPEFLTYFNYEAQQDKSGLPNDRFSAERPEGSISTLTIQRTEQRDSAMYRCASSSYPSPQTGTFNTEAFFGQGTRLTVV.

The chain couples TRBV4-2 to TRBJ2-5; 9 nucleotides align to TRBD1. The germline V gene has CDR1 LGHNA and CDR2 YNFKEQ. J was trimmed by 5 bases and V by 1 base; bases with no gene match: 5. The CDR3 is made up of 15 amino acids. This CDR3 is CASSQGRQGGETQYF. The CDR3 DNA reads TGTGCCAGCAGCCAAGGCCGACAGGGGGGGGAGACCCAGTACTTC.

The chain links TRBV7-3 to TRBJ2-1; 8 bases match TRBD2. Trimming at V came to 3 bases and at J to 0 bases, leaving 1 base not matched to a gene. The V gene's germline CDR1 is SGHTA and CDR2 FQGTGA. The CDR3 contains 15 residues. The CDR3 region is CASSFSGDSYNEQFF. Written as DNA, the CDR3 is TGTGCCAGCAGCTTTAGCGGGGACTCCTACAATGAGCAGTTCTTC.

The chain recombines TRBV19 with TRBJ1-5; unclear D gene. The V gene's germline CDR1 is LNHDA and CDR2 SQIVND (reference sequence). Trimming removed 8 bases from V and 3 bases from J, with 11 bases in between. CDR3 size: 13 residues. CDR3 region: CASGLRANQPQHF. For the CDR3, the DNA is TGTGCCAGTGGCTTAAGGGCCAATCAGCCCCAGCATTTT.

This clone was observed once. V usage is TRBV18 and J usage is TRBJ2-2, with 7 nucleotides matching TRBD2. The length of the CDR3 is 17 residues. V lost 3 bases, J lost 3 bases, and 10 bases stayed unmatched. Germline loops: CDR1 KGHSH, CDR2 LQKENI. Here the CDR3 reads CASSPQPGGWDTGELFF. CDR3 nucleotide sequence: TGTGCCAGCTCACCCCAACCGGGAGGATGGGACACCGGGGAGCTGTTTTTT.

This clone came up a few times. V usage is TRBV27 and J usage is TRBJ2-5, with 7 bases fitting TRBD1. The germline V gene has CDR1 MNHEY and CDR2 SMNVEV (reference sequence). The CDR3 loop spans 16 amino acids. The J segment lost 5 bases and the V segment lost 7 bases, leaving 16 bases of the junction unmatched. CDR3 in DNA: TGTGCCAGCATGTTCTCCACAGGGGTACCCAGGGAGACCCAGTACTTC. Protein: CASMFSTGVPRETQYF.

This sequence joins TRBV4-3 and TRBJ2-7; D gene unclear. Trimming left V 3 bases short and J 2 bases short, with 11 bases between. Per germline, CDR1 LGHNA and CDR2 YSLEER. The CDR3 covers 14 residues. The CDR3 region has the DNA TGCGCCAGCAGCCACTCCGATGGAGCCTACGAGCAGTACTTC. It is translated as CASSHSDGAYEQYF.

J is TRBJ2-1 and V is TRBV27; D is unresolved. Trimming removed 1 base at V and 0 bases at J, with 7 bases between. The CDR3 has 15 residues. Germline V CDR1 and CDR2: MNHEY, SMNVEV (reference sequence). The CDR3 DNA follows: TGTGCCAGCAGTTTATGGCAGAGCTCCTACAATGAGCAGTTCTTC. Its protein is CASSLWQSSYNEQFF.

The rearrangement links TRBV5-1 to TRBJ2-2; 9 nucleotides agree with TRBD2. The V gene's germline CDR1 is SGHRS and CDR2 YFSETQ. Trimming at V came to 3 bases and at J to 4 bases, leaving 7 bases not matched to a gene. CDR3 length equals 16 residues. The CDR3 sequence: CASSSIAGDGTGELFF. The DNA for the CDR3 is TGCGCCAGCAGCTCCATAGCGGGAGACGGCACCGGGGAGCTGTTTTTT.

V usage is TRBV5-1 and J usage is TRBJ1-4, with a weak D call TRBD1 (6 bases). The CDR3 is 15 amino acids. In germline, CDR1 is SGHRS, CDR2 YFSETQ. Deletions cut 2 bases from V and 2 bases from J, with 10 bases between. CDR3 region: CASSFIGGTNEKLFF. CDR3 nucleotides: TGCGCCAGCAGCTTTATTGGGGGCACTAATGAAAAACTGTTTTTT.

The chain carries TRBV21-1 and TRBJ1-5; the table gives TRBD1 as D, unverified against the DNA. TRBV21-1 is a pseudogene. The CDR3 loop spans 20 amino acids. CDR3 coding DNA: TGTGCCAGCAGCAAATGGGGCCCGGGACAGGAGTTCTATAGCAATCAGCCCCAGCATTTT. It specifies CASSKWGPGQEFYSNQPQHF.

CDR3 residues: CASSVGTGSSGNTIYF. CDR3 bases: TGTGCCAGCAGCGTAGGAACGGGATCCTCTGGAAACACCATATATTTT. V is TRBV9 and J is TRBJ1-3, with D unclear. Germline V gene sequence: CDR1 SGDLS, CDR2 YYNGEE. CDR3 length: 16 amino acids. Trimming took off 0 bases at V and 0 bases at J, with 10 bases between the two ends. The whole variable domain, remainder taken from reference TRBV9 and TRBJ1-3, is DSGVTQTPKHLITATGQRVTLRCSPRSGDLSVYWYQQSLDQGLQFLIQYYNGEERAKGNILERFSAQQFPDLHSELNLSSLELGDSALYFCASSVGTGSSGNTIYFGEGSWLTVV.

The CDR3 nucleotides read TGCAGCGTTGAAGATGACGGAAACACCATATATTTT. Amino acids: CSVEDDGNTIYF. The rearrangement joins TRBV29-1 to TRBJ1-3; D gene uncertain. Trimming removed 0 bases from V and 4 bases from J, with 4 bases in between. The CDR3 extends over 12 amino acids. In germline, CDR1 is SQVTM, CDR2 ANQGSEA. The full variable domain, completed using reference TRBV29-1 and TRBJ1-3, is SAVISQKPSRDICQRGTSLTIQCQVDSQVTMMFWYRQQPGQSLTLIATANQGSEATYESGFVIDKFPISRPNLTFSTLTVSNMSPEDSSIYLCSVEDDGNTIYFGEGSWLTVV.

The genes are TRBV18 and TRBJ2-7, with a possible D match to TRBD1 (8 bases). CDR1 and CDR2 from the germline V gene are KGHSH and LQKENI. CDR3 length: 15 amino acids. The V end was cut by 3 bases, the J end by 5 bases, with 17 bases between. The CDR3 sequence: CASSPQGAGGDEQYF. The CDR3, as DNA: TGTGCCAGCTCACCGCAGGGGGCAGGGGGGGACGAGCAGTACTTC.

The genes are TRBV18 and TRBJ1-1; a weak D match, TRBD1 (6 bases). From germline, CDR1 is KGHSH and CDR2 LQKENI. Trimming removed 3 bases from V and 1 base from J, with 12 bases in between. The CDR3 spans 15 residues. CDR3 in DNA: TGTGCCAGCTCACCCTCGCAGGGGACGAACACTGAAGCTTTCTTT. Protein: CASSPSQGTNTEAFF.

This chain links TRBV14 with TRBJ2-7; D not certain. Trimming stripped 0 bases from V and 3 bases from J, with 27 bases between. CDR3 length: 20 residues. Germline V gives CDR1 SGHDN, CDR2 FVKESK. The CDR3 spells CASSQDAKRPESVLNYEQYF. CDR3 nucleotides: TGTGCCAGCAGCCAAGATGCCAAACGGCCGGAATCTGTTTTGAACTACGAGCAGTACTTC.

The CDR3 DNA sequence: TGTGCCAGCAGTCCCACAGGGGAACCCTATGGCTACACCTTC. This sequence encodes CASSPTGEPYGYTF. This sequence joins TRBV6-5 and TRBJ1-2, with 7 nucleotides matching TRBD1. V was clipped by 5 bases and J by 4 bases; unmatched bases: 7. CDR1 is MNHEY and CDR2 is SVGAGI in the germline V gene. The CDR3 contains 14 residues.

The chain is built from TRBV6-4 and TRBJ1-1; D is unclear. The CDR3 spans 13 residues. Germline V gives CDR1 MRHNA, CDR2 SNTAGT. The V end lost 6 bases, the J end lost 3 bases, and 11 bases lay between the germline ends. The CDR3 nucleotides are TGTGCCAGCAGCGCGGGGATTTACACTGAAGCTTTCTTT. This encodes CASSAGIYTEAFF.

The chain recombines TRBV7-9 with TRBJ2-3; 15 bases fit TRBD2. Germline V gives CDR1 SEHNR, CDR2 FQNEAQ (reference sequence). This CDR3 comprises 17 residues. Losses at the gene ends were 5 bases for V and 4 bases for J; bases not matched to a gene: 7. DNA of the CDR3: TGTGCCAGCAGCCCCCCGGGACTAGCGGGGGGCGCAGATACGCAGTATTTT. Its translation: CASSPPGLAGGADTQYF. Full variable domain (missing parts from reference TRBV7-9 and TRBJ2-3): DTGVSQNPRHKITKRGQNVTFRCDPISEHNRLYWYRQTLGQGPEFLTYFQNEAQLEKSRLLSDRFSAERPKGSFSTLEIQRTEQGDSAMYLCASSPPGLAGGADTQYFGPGTRLTVL.

DNA of the CDR3: TGTGCCAGCGATTGGGGACAGGCCAACACCGGGGAGCTGTTTTTT. It codes for CASDWGQANTGELFF. This chain joins TRBV2 and TRBJ2-2; TRBD1 matches 8 bases. The V gene's germline CDR1 is SNHLY and CDR2 FYNNEI. V was pared by 8 bases and J by 2 bases, with 7 bases of the junction left unmatched. The CDR3 covers 15 residues.